Listed below are T cell receptor beta chains from one sample, sequenced in a study of blood T cell repertoires in COVID-19. The protocol was immunoSEQ multiplex PCR, while the TCRdb copy is restricted to in-frame clones and leaves out a portion. The profile shows around 170,000 clones, roughly 78% of them singletons. What was sequenced was peripheral blood. The receptors derive from a man in his sixties or seventies with active or convalescent COVID-19. Each CDR3 is given with its conserved first and last residue. Fields, in order: D gene, J gene, CDR3 length, V gene, clone size, CDR3 protein, CDR3 DNA. A D gene is named only where the DNA matches it firmly. Some rows have no size entry. The others give once, few or many, or a class for an expanded clone.

TRBD2,TRBJ2-1,14,TRBV3-1/TRBV3-2,-,CASSRSGGYNEQFF,TGTGCCAGCAGCCGCTCGGGGGGCTACAATGAGCAGTTCTTC
-,TRBJ1-1,15,TRBV6-5,-,CASTTPGTRGTEAFF,TGTGCCAGCACTACCCCCGGGACTCGAGGGACTGAAGCTTTCTTT
-,TRBJ1-1,13,TRBV29-1,-,CSARPLQGFEAFF,TGCAGCGCCCGACCCCTGCAGGGGTTTGAAGCTTTCTTT
TRBD2,TRBJ2-5,13,TRBV2,few,CASSVREGETQYF,TGTGCCAGCAGTGTGAGGGAGGGAGAGACCCAGTACTTC
-,TRBJ1-1,14,TRBV18,-,CASSPLAGKTEAFF,TGTGCCAGCTCACCACTCGCGGGTAAGACTGAAGCTTTCTTT
TRBD2,TRBJ2-6,17,TRBV3-1/TRBV3-2,-,CASSRGGRAAGANVLTF,TGTGCCAGCAGCCGGGGCGGGAGGGCCGCTGGGGCCAACGTCCTGACTTTC
TRBD1,TRBJ2-7,17,TRBV4-1,-,CASSQRVGTGDSYEQYF,TGCGCCAGCAGCCAACGAGTCGGGACAGGGGACTCCTACGAGCAGTACTTC
TRBD1,TRBJ1-2,15,TRBV6-5,-,CASSYSGQGHYGYTF,TGTGCCAGCAGTTACTCGGGACAGGGGCACTATGGCTACACCTTC
TRBD1,TRBJ1-1,14,TRBV19,-,CASSRRTGNTEAFF,TGTGCCAGTAGTAGGCGGACAGGGAACACTGAAGCTTTCTTT
TRBD2,TRBJ2-3,14,TRBV6-5,-,CASKRGESTDTQYF,TGTGCCAGCAAGCGGGGCGAGAGCACAGATACGCAGTATTTT
TRBD2,TRBJ2-3,16,TRBV3-1/TRBV3-2,-,CASSQGLAGLIATQYF,TGTGCCAGCAGCCAAGGACTAGCGGGACTAATCGCTACGCAGTATTTT
TRBD2,TRBJ2-1,15,TRBV5-1,few,CASSSDPGTSVTQFF,TGCGCCAGCAGCTCGGACCCCGGGACTAGCGTGACGCAGTTCTTC
-,TRBJ1-3,14,TRBV7-8,-,CASERGGSGNTIYF,TGTGCCAGCGAGCGGGGCGGCTCTGGAAACACCATATATTTT
TRBD1,TRBJ2-5,12,TRBV30,-,CAWRGQEGTQYF,TGTGCCTGGAGAGGACAGGAAGGGACCCAGTACTTC
-,TRBJ2-3,15,TRBV6-5,-,CASRADSRGTDTQYF,TGTGCCAGCAGGGCAGACTCCCGAGGCACAGATACGCAGTATTTT
-,TRBJ2-6,16,TRBV27,-,CATKQGRESGANVLTF,TGTGCCACCAAACAGGGACGGGAATCTGGGGCCAACGTCCTGACTTTC
-,TRBJ2-7,12,TRBV12-3/TRBV12-4,-,CASSTPGYEQYF,TGTGCCAGCAGTACGCCAGGATACGAGCAGTACTTC
-,TRBJ1-2,13,TRBV7-9,-,CASSLTGRDGYTF,TGTGCCAGCAGTCTAACAGGGAGGGATGGCTACACCTTC
TRBD2,TRBJ2-2,16,TRBV5-4,-,CASSSGTSGHTGELFF,TGTGCCAGCAGCTCCGGGACTAGCGGGCACACCGGGGAGCTGTTTTTT
-,TRBJ2-7,15,TRBV27,-,CASSLFYGVNYEQYF,TGTGCCAGCAGTTTATTTTACGGAGTCAACTACGAGCAGTACTTC
TRBD1,TRBJ1-5,17,TRBV9,-,CASSAGQGWASNQPQHF,TGTGCCAGCAGCGCCGGACAGGGGTGGGCGAGCAATCAGCCCCAGCATTTT
-,TRBJ2-6,15,TRBV18,-,CASSPRGSGANVLTF,TGTGCCAGCTCACCACGCGGCTCTGGGGCCAACGTCCTGACTTTC
-,TRBJ1-1,13,TRBV30,-,CAWSVQAGTEAFF,TGTGCCTGGAGTGTTCAGGCGGGAACTGAAGCTTTCTTT
-,TRBJ1-1,15,TRBV5-1,-,CASSLSATRNTEAFF,TGCGCCAGCAGCTTGTCCGCGACAAGGAACACTGAAGCTTTCTTT
TRBD2,TRBJ2-1,15,TRBV19,-,CASSIGGRAYNEQFF,TGTGCCAGTAGTATAGGCGGGAGGGCCTACAATGAGCAGTTCTTC
-,TRBJ1-2,13,TRBV2,-,CASSLDSGWGYTF,TGTGCCAGCAGTCTAGATAGCGGCTGGGGCTACACCTTC
-,TRBJ2-7,14,TRBV4-1,few,CASSQAWRPSEQYF,TGCGCCAGCAGCCAAGCGTGGAGGCCTTCCGAGCAGTACTTC
TRBD1,TRBJ2-7,13,TRBV12-3/TRBV12-4,once,CASSTGVTYEQYF,TGTGCCAGCAGTACAGGGGTCACCTACGAGCAGTACTTC
-,TRBJ1-6,18,TRBV6-1,-,CASSEAPGLNSYNSPLHF,TGTGCCAGCAGTGAAGCGCCAGGGCTGAACTCCTATAATTCACCCCTCCACTTT
TRBD2,TRBJ2-1,15,TRBV7-8,-,CASSLGLAGVNEQFF,TGTGCCAGCAGCTTAGGACTAGCGGGAGTCAATGAGCAGTTCTTC
-,TRBJ1-1,14,TRBV7-2,-,CASSTNTGNTEAFF,TGTGCCAGCAGCACGAACACAGGGAACACTGAAGCTTTCTTT
TRBD1,TRBJ2-2,14,TRBV7-2,few,CASSSSTGSGELFF,TGTGCCAGCAGCTCGTCGACAGGGTCCGGGGAGCTGTTTTTT
-,TRBJ2-2,18,TRBV1,-,CTSSHGTSGRENTGELFF,TGCACCAGCAGCCACGGGACTAGCGGGAGAGAAAACACCGGGGAGCTGTTTTTT
-,TRBJ1-1,13,TRBV5-8,-,CASSRDMNTEAFF,TGTGCCAGCAGCCGAGACATGAACACTGAAGCTTTCTTT
TRBD2,TRBJ2-5,15,TRBV19,-,CASSMGLAGWETQYF,TGTGCCAGTAGTATGGGACTAGCGGGGTGGGAGACCCAGTACTTC
-,TRBJ2-2,14,TRBV7-3,few,CASSLEFGVGELFF,TGTGCCAGCAGCTTAGAGTTTGGTGTGGGGGAGCTGTTTTTT
-,TRBJ2-4,16,TRBV7-9,-,CASSSYGSSAKNIQYF,TGTGCCAGCAGCTCATACGGGAGCTCGGCCAAAAACATTCAGTACTTC
TRBD2,TRBJ2-2,17,TRBV5-4,-,CASSPPGGRKNTGELFF,TGTGCCAGCAGCCCCCCGGGGGGAAGGAAAAACACCGGGGAGCTGTTTTTT